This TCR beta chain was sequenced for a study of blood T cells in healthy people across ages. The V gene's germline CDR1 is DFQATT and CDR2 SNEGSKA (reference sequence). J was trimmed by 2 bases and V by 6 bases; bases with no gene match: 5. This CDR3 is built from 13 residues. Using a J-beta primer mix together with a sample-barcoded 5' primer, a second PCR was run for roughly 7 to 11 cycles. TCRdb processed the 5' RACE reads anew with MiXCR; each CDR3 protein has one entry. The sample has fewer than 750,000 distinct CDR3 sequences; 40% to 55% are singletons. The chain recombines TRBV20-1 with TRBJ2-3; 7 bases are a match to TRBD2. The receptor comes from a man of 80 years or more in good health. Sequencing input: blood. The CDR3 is CSAQAGFTDTQYF. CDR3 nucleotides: TGCAGTGCCCAAGCGGGATTCACAGATACGCAGTATTTT.